These 24 T cell receptor beta chains came from one sample sequenced in a study of cytomegalovirus exposure and HLA in healthy donors. A multiplex PCR was run with 60 Vbeta primers and 13 Jbeta primers. Data came from immunoSEQ multiplex PCR; TCRdb stores just in-frame clones and leaves some out. The sample has over 150,000 clones, about 77% seen once. Input material: PBMCs. These receptors were taken from a male donor in good health and CMV-seropositive.

The J gene is TRBJ1-5, the V gene TRBV7-2; 7 nucleotides align to TRBD1. From germline, CDR1 is SGHTA and CDR2 FQGNSA. V trimming: 1 base; J trimming: 5 bases; junction bases outside the gene matches: 14. There are 18 residues in the CDR3. The CDR3: CASSLGGQAASPDQPQHF. CDR3 coding DNA: TGTGCCAGCAGCTTAGGAGGACAGGCCGCCTCTCCCGATCAGCCCCAGCATTTT.

J is TRBJ1-3 and V is TRBV30; 8 bases agree with TRBD1. Per the germline V gene, CDR1 is GTSNPN and CDR2 is SVGIG (reference sequence). The CDR3 consists of 14 residues. The CDR3 loop is CAGEGTGSGNTIYF. DNA for the CDR3: TGTGCAGGAGAAGGGACAGGCTCTGGAAACACCATATATTTT.

This clone was found a few times. The chain combines TRBV5-4 with TRBJ2-3; 7 nucleotides agree with TRBD1. The trim removed 4 bases at V and 2 bases at J, leaving 10 bases unmatched. The length of the CDR3 is 16 residues. Germline values: CDR1 SGHNT, CDR2 YYREEE (reference sequence). CDR3 residues: CASSRKTGINTDTQYF. CDR3 bases: TGTGCCAGCAGCAGAAAGACAGGGATAAACACAGATACGCAGTATTTT.

The chain is built from TRBV30 and TRBJ1-2; D unclear. The V end was cut by 4 bases, the J end by 10 bases, with 16 bases between. Per the germline V gene, CDR1 is GTSNPN and CDR2 is SVGIG (reference sequence). The CDR3 is 12 amino acids. The CDR3 coding sequence is TGTGCCTGGAAACCCCAGTTAAGATACTACACCTTC. Translated, it gives CAWKPQLRYYTF.

This clone was picked up many times. The rearrangement links TRBV2 to TRBJ2-3, with D perhaps matching TRBD2 (6 bases). V lost 7 bases to trimming and J lost 3 bases, with 14 bases between them. This CDR3 contains 14 residues. CDR1 SNHLY and CDR2 FYNNEI come from the germline V gene. CDR3 region: CASTPGGFTDTQYF. DNA for the CDR3: TGTGCCAGCACACCTGGAGGGTTTACAGATACGCAGTATTTT.

The gene calls are TRBV5-1 and TRBJ2-5, with TRBD2 as a possible D gene (5 bases). CDR3 length: 16 residues. Trimming left V 1 base short and J 0 bases short, with 13 bases between. From germline, CDR1 is SGHRS and CDR2 YFSETQ. CDR3 in amino acids: CASSLSVGGYQETQYF. CDR3 coding DNA: TGCGCCAGCAGCTTGTCGGTTGGCGGGTACCAAGAGACCCAGTACTTC.

V and J are TRBV25-1 and TRBJ2-5; D remains ambiguous. V was trimmed by 4 bases and J by 0 bases, leaving 12 bases between them. The CDR3 contains 15 residues. Per the germline V gene, CDR1 is MGHDK and CDR2 is SYGVNS. The CDR3 is CASSGIFGHQETQYF. CDR3 coding DNA: TGTGCCAGCAGTGGGATTTTTGGGCACCAAGAGACCCAGTACTTC.

The chain is built from TRBV4-2 and TRBJ2-4, with TRBD1 matching 8 bases. Germline-derived CDR1 and CDR2 are LGHNA and YNFKEQ. This CDR3 region has 17 residues. V lost 6 bases to trimming and J lost 1 base; unmatched junction nucleotides: 11. The CDR3 is CASRRTSGGRAKNIQYF. CDR3 DNA: TGTGCCAGCAGACGTACATCAGGGGGCAGGGCCAAAAACATTCAGTACTTC.

The chain uses TRBV27 and TRBJ2-3, with a weak D call TRBD1 (6 bases). Germline-derived CDR1 and CDR2 are MNHEY and SMNVEV (reference sequence). V gave up 3 bases and J gave up 4 bases, with 8 bases separating them. The CDR3 has 13 residues. The CDR3 region is CASSLAGADTQYF. DNA for the CDR3: TGTGCCAGCAGTTTGGCAGGGGCAGATACGCAGTATTTT.

This chain links TRBV5-1 with TRBJ2-5; 11 nucleotides match TRBD2. CDR1 is SGHRS and CDR2 is YFSETQ in the germline V gene. CDR3 length equals 16 residues. With 2 bases clipped from V and 2 bases from J, the junction kept 5 bases outside the gene matches. This CDR3 is CASSFGGTSGQETQYF. CDR3 DNA: TGCGCCAGCAGCTTTGGGGGGACTAGCGGACAAGAGACCCAGTACTTC.

The rearrangement joins TRBV30 to TRBJ1-2; TRBD1 matches at 7 bases. Germline V CDR1 and CDR2: GTSNPN, SVGIG (reference sequence). The CDR3 is made up of 13 amino acids. V lost 0 bases, J lost 8 bases, and 6 bases stayed unmatched. The DNA of the CDR3 is TGTGCCTGGAGTGTACAGGGGCATTTGGGCTACACCTTC. Encoded protein: CAWSVQGHLGYTF.

The chain has TRBV6-1 and TRBJ1-1; 8 positions agree with TRBD1. With 2 bases clipped from V and 1 base from J, the junction kept 6 bases outside the gene matches. Germline CDR1 and CDR2: MNHNS and SASEGT. This CDR3 is built from 16 residues. CDR3 bases: TGTGCCAGCAGTGAAAGGGACAGGATGGAGAACACTGAAGCTTTCTTT. It specifies CASSERDRMENTEAFF.

This chain connects TRBV11-2 to TRBJ1-6, with 7 bases matching TRBD1. Germline V gives CDR1 SGHAT, CDR2 FQNNGV. V was clipped by 5 bases and J by 6 bases; unmatched bases: 4. The CDR3 sequence is 14 residues long. CDR3 sequence reads: CASSPGQLNSPLHF. CDR3 coding DNA: TGTGCCAGCAGCCCGGGACAGCTTAATTCACCCCTCCACTTT.

The CDR3: CASSEGQGSYNEQFF. Written as DNA, the CDR3 is TGCGCCAGCAGTGAAGGTCAGGGCTCCTACAATGAGCAGTTCTTC. V gene TRBV10-1 combines with J gene TRBJ2-1; maybe TRBD1 (5 bases). The CDR3 length is 15 residues. The germline CDR1 and CDR2 sequences are WNHNN and SYGVQD (reference sequence). V was cut by 3 bases and J by 0 bases, with 9 bases left in between.

This chain links TRBV12-5 with TRBJ2-5, with a possible D match to TRBD1 (5 bases). Germline values: CDR1 LGHNT, CDR2 FRNRAP. This CDR3 contains 19 residues. Deletions cut 0 bases from V and 5 bases from J, with 25 bases between. The CDR3 DNA reads as TGTGCTAGTGGTTTGGTACTGGGGCTAGACCCATTCCGAAACGAGACCCAGTACTTC. This sequence encodes CASGLVLGLDPFRNETQYF.

The gene calls are TRBV18 and TRBJ1-2, with TRBD1 matching 9 bases. Germline values: CDR1 KGHSH, CDR2 LQKENI. The CDR3 is 16 amino acids. J lost 0 bases, V lost 5 bases, and 7 bases had no gene match. CDR3 sequence reads: CASSSETGGTNYGYTF. The CDR3 region has the DNA TGTGCCAGCTCATCCGAGACAGGGGGTACTAACTATGGCTACACCTTC.

This chain links TRBV11-2 with TRBJ1-1, with D tentatively TRBD1 (5 bases). This CDR3 has 15 residues. The germline V and J ends were trimmed by 3 bases and 5 bases, with 16 bases remaining between them. Germline V lookup: CDR1 SGHAT, CDR2 FQNNGV. The CDR3 reads CASSLVGGRGTEAFF. In DNA form, the CDR3 reads TGTGCCAGCAGCTTGGTGGGGGGTAGGGGTACTGAAGCTTTCTTT. Filled out from reference TRBV11-2 and TRBJ1-1, the complete variable domain reads EAGVAQSPRYKIIEKRQSVAFWCNPISGHATLYWYQQILGQGPKLLIQFQNNGVVDDSQLPKDRFSAERLKGVDSTLKIQPAKLEDSAVYLCASSLVGGRGTEAFFGQGTRLTVV.

This sequence joins TRBV6-5 and TRBJ1-1, with TRBD1 identical over 9 bases. The CDR3 is made up of 15 amino acids. The germline V gene has CDR1 MNHEY and CDR2 SVGAGI. Unmatched junction bases numbered 0, after V lost 0 bases and J lost 1 base. CDR3 DNA: TGTGCCAGCAGTTACTCGGACAGGGGGAACACTGAAGCTTTCTTT. Amino acid sequence: CASSYSDRGNTEAFF.

The V gene is TRBV7-9, the J gene TRBJ2-7; possible D gene TRBD1, 6 bases. The CDR3 totals 13 residues. Trimming removed 2 bases from V and 2 bases from J, with 7 bases in between. Germline V gene sequence: CDR1 SEHNR, CDR2 FQNEAQ (reference sequence). The CDR3 sequence is CASSLTGPYEQYF. DNA for the CDR3: TGTGCCAGCAGCTTAACAGGGCCCTACGAGCAGTACTTC.

This clone was recorded a few times. In the same sample, other DNA sequences code for this CDR3. The rearrangement uses TRBV27 and TRBJ1-5; D may be TRBD1 (5 bases). Between the trimmed V and J ends, which lost 6 bases and 5 bases, there was a span of 14 bases. Germline CDR1 is MNHEY and CDR2 is SMNVEV (reference sequence). The CDR3 is 14 amino acids. CDR3 DNA: TGTGCCAGCAGCCCGGGCGGACAACATCAGCCCCAGCATTTT. Translation: CASSPGGQHQPQHF.

A single count supports this clone. The chain is built from TRBV10-3 and TRBJ2-1; 10 nucleotides align to TRBD2. There are 17 residues in the CDR3. The V segment lost 6 bases and the J segment 4 bases; nucleotides outside the gene matches: 12. The V gene's germline CDR1 is ENHRY and CDR2 SYGVKD. The CDR3: CAISGGFSGGRYNEQFF. The DNA for the CDR3 is TGTGCCATCAGCGGGGGGTTTAGCGGGGGGCGATACAATGAGCAGTTCTTC.

V is TRBV27 and J is TRBJ2-7; 7 bases are shared with TRBD1. V was clipped by 5 bases and J by 6 bases; unmatched bases: 7. Germline assignment: CDR1 MNHEY and CDR2 SMNVEV (reference sequence). The CDR3 has 13 residues. The CDR3 nucleotides read TGTGCCAGCAGTCTCACCTACAGGGGCGAGCAGTACTTC. This gives the protein CASSLTYRGEQYF.

V gene TRBV7-2 combines with J gene TRBJ1-4, with 7 bases matching TRBD1. Per the germline V gene, CDR1 is SGHTA and CDR2 is FQGNSA. Trimming took 0 bases from V and 1 from J; bases not matched to a gene: 14. The CDR3 runs to 20 residues. The CDR3 coding sequence is TGTGCCAGCAGCTTAGCTAGGGGGCGACTAGATTCGGGAACTAATGAAAAACTGTTTTTT. This translates into CASSLARGRLDSGTNEKLFF.

The chain uses TRBV27 and TRBJ1-2, with TRBD1 matching 7 bases. The V gene end was trimmed by 3 bases and the J gene end by 5 bases; junction bases not matched to a gene: 9. Germline values: CDR1 MNHEY, CDR2 SMNVEV (reference sequence). This CDR3 is 15 amino acids long. The CDR3 sequence is CASSFRQGSPYGYTF. The CDR3 DNA reads TGTGCCAGCAGTTTCCGACAGGGCTCCCCTTATGGCTACACCTTC.